The rows below give T cell receptor beta chains drawn from one sample of a study of T-cell memory formation after mild COVID-19. TCRdb reanalysed the 5' RACE reads using MiXCR and keeps one entry per CDR3 protein. Among approximately 50,000 distinct CDR3 sequences, around 10% were seen once, and the ten largest hold approximately 25%. The sequencing input was PBMCs or a T cell subset sorted from them (not recorded which). All receptors derive from a man in his late teens or twenties who had mild COVID-19 (a few samples of this study predate the infection). Cell type and time point are not known. Each CDR3 is given with its conserved first and last residue. Fields, in order: V gene, J gene, clone size, D gene, CDR3 DNA, CDR3 protein. The D gene is left open where the match is weak. The size of a clone is reported for some rows only, either as once, few or many, or as a class for expanded clones.

TRBV11-3	TRBJ2-4	few	-	TGTGCCAGCAGCTTAGGACCCCAAAACATTCAGTACTTC	CASSLGPQNIQYF
TRBV27	TRBJ2-1	few	TRBD1	TGTGCCAGCACCCTGGACCGGACAGGGGTAGATGAGCAGTTCTTC	CASTLDRTGVDEQFF
TRBV29-1	TRBJ2-7	-	-	TGCAGCGTTGTAGCAGGTTCCTACGAGCAGTACTTC	CSVVAGSYEQYF
TRBV27	TRBJ2-7	-	-	TGTGCCAGCAGTTTATCGGGGAAACCCCCTGGAAAGCAGTACTTC	CASSLSGKPPGKQYF
TRBV15	TRBJ1-2	-	-	TGTGCCACCAGCAGAGATAGTGCGGCATATGGCTACACCTTC	CATSRDSAAYGYTF
TRBV30	TRBJ1-5	-	TRBD1	TGTGCCTGGAGTGCCCTGGGACAGGCGGGCGATCAGCCCCAGCATTTT	CAWSALGQAGDQPQHF
TRBV5-1	TRBJ2-7	many	TRBD1	TGCGCCAGCAGCGCCCGGACAGGGCAATACACCTACGAGCAGTACTTC	CASSARTGQYTYEQYF
TRBV11-2	TRBJ2-1	many	TRBD2	TGTGCCAGCGGCCGGACTAGCGGGGGGGCTTACAATGAGCAGTTCTTC	CASGRTSGGAYNEQFF
TRBV4-3	TRBJ1-2	many	-	TGCGCCAGCAGCCAAGACCCCGGGGATCACTATGGCTACACCTTC	CASSQDPGDHYGYTF
TRBV2	TRBJ2-7	many	-	TGTGCCAGCAGTCCACTGCCGGGGGATGAGCAGTACTTC	CASSPLPGDEQYF
TRBV29-1	TRBJ1-5	-	-	TGCAGCGTTATGGGTGAGAATCAGCCCCAGCATTTT	CSVMGENQPQHF
TRBV20-1	TRBJ2-1	many	TRBD2	TGCAGTGCTAGGGCGGTGGGGACTACCGGTAATGAGCAGTTCTTC	CSARAVGTTGNEQFF
TRBV7-8	TRBJ1-2	few	-	TGTGCCAGCAGACTCACTCAGGGGAGCTATGGCTACACCTTC	CASRLTQGSYGYTF
TRBV7-9	TRBJ1-2	-	-	TGTGCCAGCAGCCCGGACGGCTATGGCTACACCTTC	CASSPDGYGYTF
TRBV4-1	TRBJ2-1	-	TRBD2	TGCGCCAGCAGCCCCCAGGGCCCTAGCGGGAGCAATGAGCAGTTCTTC	CASSPQGPSGSNEQFF
TRBV6-5	TRBJ1-2	-	-	TGTGCCAGCAGTTACAACCGGGAGGGCGGCTACACCTTC	CASSYNREGGYTF
TRBV7-9	TRBJ2-5	many	-	TGTGCCAGCAGCCCCCCGTACGGGGGGCTTCGAGGTGAGACCCAGTACTTC	CASSPPYGGLRGETQYF
TRBV18	TRBJ1-2	-	TRBD1	TGTGCCAGCTCACCGGGACAGAGCGGCTTCGGCTACACCTTC	CASSPGQSGFGYTF
TRBV20-1	TRBJ2-1	few	-	TGCAGTGCTTCAAAGTCCTACTCCTACAATGAGCAGTTCTTC	CSASKSYSYNEQFF
TRBV12-3/TRBV12-4	TRBJ2-7	many	-	TGTGCCAGCAGTTTGGGCCAGCCCCGTTACGAGCAGTACTTC	CASSLGQPRYEQYF
TRBV7-2	TRBJ2-1	medium-sized	-	TGTGCCAGCAGCCTCGTTAGCTTGAGTTCCCGCAATGAGCAGTTCTTC	CASSLVSLSSRNEQFF
TRBV11-2	TRBJ1-1	once	TRBD1	TGTGCCAGCAGCACCCACAGGGGGCTCAAAACAGCTTTCTTT	CASSTHRGLKTAFF
TRBV25-1	TRBJ2-1	many	TRBD1	TGTGCCAGCAGCGGACAGGGCTCCTACAATGAGCAGTTCTTC	CASSGQGSYNEQFF
TRBV28	TRBJ1-2	-	-	TGTGCCAGCAGGACAGGTCCCTCCTATGGCTACACCTTC	CASRTGPSYGYTF
TRBV20-1	TRBJ2-7	many	-	TGCAGTGCTAGAGGGACAGTTGACGAGCAGTACTTC	CSARGTVDEQYF
TRBV28	TRBJ2-3	-	-	TGTGCCAGCGGGCCCAAGTTTCGGGGTAATACGCAGTATTTT	CASGPKFRGNTQYF
TRBV2	TRBJ1-2	-	-	TGTGCCAGCAGCCAGGGTAGAACTGGCTACACCTTC	CASSQGRTGYTF
TRBV5-1	TRBJ2-3	many	TRBD2	TGCGCCAGCCGACTAGCGGGGGGAAGCGATACGCAGTATTTT	CASRLAGGSDTQYF
TRBV12-3/TRBV12-4	TRBJ1-1	-	-	TGTGCCAGCAGTTTCGTCCTCGGGCGGACTGAAGCTTTCTTT	CASSFVLGRTEAFF
TRBV29-1	TRBJ2-2	few	TRBD1	TGCAGCGCTGACGGACAGGGGTCCACCGGGGAGCTGTTTTTT	CSADGQGSTGELFF
TRBV5-1	TRBJ1-1	-	-	TGCGCCAGCAGCGACACAGGGCCCACTGAAGCTTTCTTT	CASSDTGPTEAFF
TRBV7-2	TRBJ2-5	-	-	TGTGCCAGCAGCTTATCGAACGGGGGAGAGACCCAGTACTTC	CASSLSNGGETQYF
TRBV7-9	TRBJ2-1	-	-	TGTGCCGGAAGCAGGGTAGCTACCTACAATGAGCAGTTCTTC	CAGSRVATYNEQFF
TRBV6-2/TRBV6-3	TRBJ1-2	-	-	TGTGCCAGCAGCCAAGACGGGACAACGGGCTTCTATGGCTACACCTTC	CASSQDGTTGFYGYTF
TRBV29-1	TRBJ2-3	-	TRBD1	TGCAGCGTTGGCAGGGGGCATGGAGATACGCAGTATTTT	CSVGRGHGDTQYF
TRBV21-1	TRBJ2-5	many	-	TGTGCCAGCGACGGGACTATGGGGGAGACCCAGTACTTC	CASDGTMGETQYF
TRBV7-9	TRBJ1-1	-	-	TGTGCCAGCAGCCCCCATCATGAAGAAGCTTTCTTT	CASSPHHEEAFF
TRBV6-5	TRBJ2-1	-	-	TGTGCCAGCAGTCGAAACCGGGACTCGAGGGCGGCTGAGCAGTTCTTC	CASSRNRDSRAAEQFF
TRBV29-1	TRBJ2-1	-	TRBD1	TGCAGCGTTGAACCCCGGGACAGGGAGCGTGAGCAGTTCTTC	CSVEPRDREREQFF
TRBV5-4	TRBJ2-5	-	-	TGTGCCAGCAGGCCCACAGGGATTGGCCAAGAGACCCAGTACTTC	CASRPTGIGQETQYF
TRBV6-5	TRBJ2-5	-	-	TGTGCCAGCAGGGCGGTGGACGACGAGACCCAGTACTTC	CASRAVDDETQYF
TRBV7-2	TRBJ2-2	many	-	TGTGCCAGCAGCTTAGTAGTATTAGTTACCGGGGAGCTGTTTTTT	CASSLVVLVTGELFF
TRBV2	TRBJ2-2	many	-	TGTGCCAGCAGTGACACCGGGGAGCTGTTTTTT	CASSDTGELFF